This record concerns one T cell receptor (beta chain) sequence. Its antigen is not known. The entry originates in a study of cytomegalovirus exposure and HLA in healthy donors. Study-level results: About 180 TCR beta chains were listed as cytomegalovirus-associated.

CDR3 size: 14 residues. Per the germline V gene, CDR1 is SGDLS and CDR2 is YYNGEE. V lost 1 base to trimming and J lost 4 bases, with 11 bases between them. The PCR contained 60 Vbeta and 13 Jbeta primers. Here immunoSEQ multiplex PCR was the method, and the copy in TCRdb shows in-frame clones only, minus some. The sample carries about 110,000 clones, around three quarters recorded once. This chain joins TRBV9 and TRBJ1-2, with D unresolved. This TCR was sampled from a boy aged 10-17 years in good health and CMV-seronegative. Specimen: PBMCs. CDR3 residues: CASSVLAEPYGYTF. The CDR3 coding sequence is TGTGCCAGCAGCGTATTGGCAGAACCCTATGGCTACACCTTC. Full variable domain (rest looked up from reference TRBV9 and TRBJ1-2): DSGVTQTPKHLITATGQRVTLRCSPRSGDLSVYWYQQSLDQGLQFLIQYYNGEERAKGNILERFSAQQFPDLHSELNLSSLELGDSALYFCASSVLAEPYGYTFGSGTRLTVV.